This T cell receptor (beta chain) emerged from a study of T cells in Graves' hyperthyroidism and ophthalmopathy. Authors of the study amplified TCR beta CDR3 regions from RNA transcripts. HTBI primers were employed in a first-round RT-PCR of the TCR CDR3. TCRdb re-analysed the multiplex PCR reads in MiXCR, keeping a single row per CDR3 protein. The data hold hundreds of thousands of distinct CDR3 sequences, with about half observed a single time. Diagnoses were made from clinical symptoms, serum measures (thyroxine and TRAb), thyroid ultrasound and orbital computed tomography. Germline V gene lookup returns CDR1 MNHEY and CDR2 SVGAGI. This CDR3 comprises 14 residues. The V gene lost 0 bases and the J gene lost 7 bases, with 9 bases spanning the gap.

The sequencing input was peripheral blood or thyroid tissue (not recorded which). The clonotype was recovered from a woman between 18 and 30 years old with Graves' hyperthyroidism. The gene calls are TRBV6-5 and TRBJ1-4, with D possibly being TRBD1 (5 bases). The DNA for the CDR3 is TGTGCCAGCAGTTACTCGCAGGGCAGTGAAAAACTGTTTTTT. Translation: CASSYSQGSEKLFF.